This is a list of T cell receptor beta chains from one sample in a study of cytomegalovirus exposure and HLA in healthy donors. Only in-frame clones appear in the TCRdb table, and some are missing; sequencing was by immunoSEQ multiplex PCR. The repertoire holds about 160,000 clones, over 65% seen once, with over 6% in the top ten. The sequenced sample consisted of PBMCs. The receptors stem from a man aged 35 to 55 in good health and CMV-seropositive. Each CDR3 is given with its conserved first and last residue. Each record gives: J gene, CDR3 length, V gene, CDR3 protein.

-	14	TRBV6-6	CATAIGGISYEQYF
TRBJ2-1	14	TRBV7-2	CASSSGLAGYEQFF
TRBJ2-2	15	TRBV6-5	CASGQGPTPTGELFF
TRBJ2-2	15	TRBV11-1	CASSPRQGGTGELFF
TRBJ2-1	16	TRBV7-3	CASSPSTGGLYNEQFF
TRBJ2-7	13	TRBV27	CASSRTSSYEQYF
TRBJ2-7	13	TRBV19	CASSILFAYEQYF
TRBJ1-2	12	TRBV13	CASSWGGNGYTF
TRBJ2-6	16	TRBV27	CASSSQGFSGANVLTF
TRBJ1-4	15	TRBV29-1	CSATGGAETNEKLFF
TRBJ2-5	18	TRBV5-1	CASSPDTPGTSGQETQYF
TRBJ2-5	15	TRBV11-2	CASSRIPGKGETQYF
TRBJ1-2	14	TRBV11-2	CASRRTGGNYGYTF
TRBJ2-5	15	TRBV5-4	CASSGTGVGQETQYF
TRBJ1-6	18	TRBV5-1	CASSQGQGRSTYNSPLHF
TRBJ2-1	16	TRBV6-5	CASSYRAGGPIEEQFF
TRBJ1-2	12	TRBV5-1	CASSLTGAGYTF
TRBJ1-3	13	TRBV25-1	CASSTSGGNTIYF
TRBJ2-3	15	TRBV9	CASSPFGGGRDTQYF
TRBJ2-4	15	TRBV7-9	CASSPYDTSKNIQYF
TRBJ1-4	13	TRBV9	CASSAAGGEKLFF
TRBJ2-5	18	TRBV5-1	CASSLAGGAGAIQETQYF
TRBJ2-7	16	TRBV6-5	CASSYKRGGGSYEQYF
TRBJ1-1	16	TRBV18	CASSPPEGRPNTEAFF
TRBJ2-3	18	TRBV5-1	CASSGGLAGGTPRDTQYF
TRBJ1-1	14	TRBV9	CASSQVQKNTEAFF
TRBJ1-5	17	TRBV7-2	CASSRQGSVYSNQPQHF
TRBJ2-5	15	TRBV7-9	CASSPPQPAGETQYF
TRBJ1-4	13	TRBV7-7	CASSSIRGEKLFF
TRBJ1-4	14	TRBV30	CAWSVRGAGEKLFF
TRBJ1-6	14	TRBV14	CASSYRDMYSPLHF
TRBJ2-2	15	TRBV5-1	CASTRTSGHTGELFF
TRBJ1-1	14	TRBV19	CASSTTGANTEAFF
TRBJ2-3	13	TRBV5-5	CASSPAGTDTQYF
TRBJ1-1	13	TRBV7-9	CASSLRRETEAFF
TRBJ1-1	15	TRBV18	CASSPGRPGDTEAFF
TRBJ1-1	15	TRBV7-6	CASSLGQFTNTEAFF
TRBJ1-2	14	TRBV6-6	CASIIRDRGYGYTF
TRBJ1-3	16	TRBV18	CASSPGQGFSGNTIYF
TRBJ1-2	13	TRBV18	CASSPDRAGGYTF
TRBJ2-5	15	TRBV5-1	CASSPMVPGQETQYF
TRBJ2-7	14	TRBV6-5	CASSSRDRTSEQYF
TRBJ2-7	13	TRBV5-4	CASSQLAGGEQYF
TRBJ2-1	15	TRBV19	CASNIPGQGLNEQFF
TRBJ1-4	15	TRBV27	CASTPSLRRLEKLFF
TRBJ2-7	15	TRBV5-1	CASSLKGGPRYEQYF
TRBJ2-7	13	TRBV5-1	CASSPGQPGEQYF
TRBJ2-4	13	TRBV11-2	CASSARLTGIQYF
TRBJ1-2	15	TRBV30	CAWSEAGLANYGYTF
TRBJ1-3	13	TRBV2	CASSGTTGNTIYF